A selection of T cell receptor beta chains follows, all from one sample in a study of control samples from healthy donors and cancer patients. The repertoire was sequenced with immunoSEQ multiplex PCR; TCRdb's copy has only in-frame clones and lacks some. The data show roughly 120,000 clones, roughly 91% seen once. The sequenced sample consisted of PBMCs. The receptor source for this set is a man aged 45-65 years with head and neck cancer. Both conserved end residues are part of each CDR3. D genes are given only for firm matches. Size tells how often a clone was seen (once, few, many) or the class of an expanded clone, and some rows leave it out.

DNA: TGTGCCAGCTCATCGACGGAACAGCCCCAGCATTTT; CDR3: CASSSTEQPQHF; D: NA; J: TRBJ1-5; size: NA; V: TRBV18
DNA: TGTGCCAGCAAGGAACTAGCTCTGGGCGAGCAGTACTTC; CDR3: CASKELALGEQYF; D: NA; J: TRBJ2-7; size: NA; V: TRBV2
DNA: TGCGCCAGCAGCTTGGTCGGGATGAACACTGAAGCTTTCTTT; CDR3: CASSLVGMNTEAFF; D: NA; J: TRBJ1-1; size: NA; V: TRBV5-1
DNA: TGTGCCACCAGTGACACTGTGGGGGGGACCAATCAGCCCCAGCATTTT; CDR3: CATSDTVGGTNQPQHF; D: NA; J: TRBJ1-5; size: NA; V: TRBV24-1
DNA: TGCAGCGTGCGGGACAGTGGATTTGAAGCTTTCTTT; CDR3: CSVRDSGFEAFF; D: TRBD1; J: TRBJ1-1; size: NA; V: TRBV29-1
DNA: TGTGCCAGCAGTTACTCTCCCGGGGACGGCTACACCTTC; CDR3: CASSYSPGDGYTF; D: NA; J: TRBJ1-2; size: NA; V: TRBV6-6
DNA: TGTGCCAGCAGCCTACAGGGGGGAAACACTGAAGCTTTCTTT; CDR3: CASSLQGGNTEAFF; D: TRBD1; J: TRBJ1-1; size: NA; V: TRBV7-9
DNA: TGTGCCAGCAGCCAAGTTAAAAGGTCAGGGGTGGTCCTAAATCAGCCCCAGCATTTT; CDR3: CASSQVKRSGVVLNQPQHF; D: NA; J: TRBJ1-5; size: NA; V: TRBV4-2
DNA: TGTGCCACCAAACGGAGTAATTCACCCCTCCACTTT; CDR3: CATKRSNSPLHF; D: NA; J: TRBJ1-6; size: NA; V: TRBV24-1
DNA: TGTGCCAGCAGCTTATCCCCATACAGGGACACTGAAGCTTTCTTT; CDR3: CASSLSPYRDTEAFF; D: NA; J: TRBJ1-1; size: NA; V: TRBV7-2
DNA: TGTGCCAGCAGCCCCCGGGGCCGAATTACCACTGGAAACACCATATATTTT; CDR3: CASSPRGRITTGNTIYF; D: NA; J: TRBJ1-3; size: NA; V: TRBV11-2
DNA: TGCGCCAGCAGCCAACATCCGACAGGGAGGAACACTGAAGCTTTCTTT; CDR3: CASSQHPTGRNTEAFF; D: TRBD1; J: TRBJ1-1; size: NA; V: TRBV4-1
DNA: TGTGCCAGCAGTGAAGGCCTGCGAATCACCGGGGAGCTGTTTTTT; CDR3: CASSEGLRITGELFF; D: NA; J: TRBJ2-2; size: few; V: TRBV2
DNA: TGCGCCAGCAGTCAAGGGGGACAGGTGAATGAAAAACTGTTTTTT; CDR3: CASSQGGQVNEKLFF; D: TRBD1; J: TRBJ1-4; size: NA; V: TRBV23-1
DNA: TGTGCCAGCAGAACTAGCGGGGGGGCAGTTACGCAGTATTTT; CDR3: CASRTSGGAVTQYF; D: TRBD2; J: TRBJ2-3; size: NA; V: TRBV7-2
DNA: TGTGCCAGCAGTTCCGACAGGGGGCGCCCCCACTTC; CDR3: CASSSDRGRPHF; D: TRBD1; J: TRBJ2-5; size: NA; V: TRBV27
DNA: TGTGCCAGCAGCGCCTCAAACTATGGCTACACCTTC; CDR3: CASSASNYGYTF; D: NA; J: TRBJ1-2; size: NA; V: TRBV9
DNA: TGTGCCACCAGTGATGGTTCCTACGAGCAGTACTTC; CDR3: CATSDGSYEQYF; D: NA; J: TRBJ2-7; size: NA; V: TRBV24-1
DNA: TGTGCCAGCAGCCTGGTCATCGGGAATCAGCCCCAGCATTTT; CDR3: CASSLVIGNQPQHF; D: NA; J: TRBJ1-5; size: NA; V: TRBV6-2/TRBV6-3
DNA: TGTGCCAGCAGTTTAGACAGGGTGGTTGGGAATGAGCAGTTCTTC; CDR3: CASSLDRVVGNEQFF; D: TRBD1; J: TRBJ2-1; size: NA; V: TRBV5-4
DNA: TGTGCCAGCAGCTCCGGGACTAGCGGGGGCCTTTCCTACAATGAGCAGTTCTTC; CDR3: CASSSGTSGGLSYNEQFF; D: TRBD2; J: TRBJ2-1; size: once; V: TRBV7-6
DNA: TGTGCCAGCAGTCCCTGGGGAATTATAGCAACCTACGAGCAGTACTTC; CDR3: CASSPWGIIATYEQYF; D: NA; J: TRBJ2-7; size: once; V: TRBV28
DNA: TGTGCCAGCTCACTGTGGGGAGAGACCCAGTACTTC; CDR3: CASSLWGETQYF; D: NA; J: TRBJ2-5; size: NA; V: TRBV18
DNA: TGTGCCAGCAGGGGACAGGGGGCTGAAGCTTTCTTT; CDR3: CASRGQGAEAFF; D: TRBD1; J: TRBJ1-1; size: NA; V: TRBV11-3
DNA: TGTGCCAGCAGCGGCAGTGCCACCGGGGAGCTGTTTTTT; CDR3: CASSGSATGELFF; D: NA; J: TRBJ2-2; size: NA; V: TRBV9
DNA: TGTGCCAGCAGCCAAGCCACGGCTGATTGGCATGAGCAGTTCTTC; CDR3: CASSQATADWHEQFF; D: NA; J: TRBJ2-1; size: NA; V: TRBV4-2
DNA: TGTGCCAGCCGTCCCCGGGCCACTGAAGCTTTCTTT; CDR3: CASRPRATEAFF; D: NA; J: TRBJ1-1; size: NA; V: TRBV6-5
DNA: TGTGCCAGCAGGATAATTACAGGATGGAACACTGAAGCTTTCTTT; CDR3: CASRIITGWNTEAFF; D: NA; J: TRBJ1-1; size: NA; V: TRBV6-5
DNA: TGTGCCAGCAGCTTGGAGGATAGGGAGACCCAGTACTTC; CDR3: CASSLEDRETQYF; D: NA; J: TRBJ2-5; size: once; V: TRBV6-2/TRBV6-3
DNA: TGTGCCAGCGTGCCGGGGTTCTATAATTCACCCCTCCACTTT; CDR3: CASVPGFYNSPLHF; D: NA; J: TRBJ1-6; size: NA; V: TRBV28
DNA: TGTGCCAGCAGTTTGGCGAGGCTGAACACTGAAGCTTTCTTT; CDR3: CASSLARLNTEAFF; D: NA; J: TRBJ1-1; size: once; V: TRBV27
DNA: TGTGCCAGCAGTTCGACAGGGGTGAATGGCTACACCTTC; CDR3: CASSSTGVNGYTF; D: TRBD1; J: TRBJ1-2; size: NA; V: TRBV7-3
DNA: TGTGCCAGCAGCCAAGAGTGGGCGGCCGGGGCCAACGTCCTGACTTTC; CDR3: CASSQEWAAGANVLTF; D: NA; J: TRBJ2-6; size: NA; V: TRBV4-2